This T cell receptor beta chain was profiled in a study of cytotoxic CD8 clonotypes in ibrutinib-treated CLL. Study-level background: Samples averaged roughly 260,000 productive templates and just under 95,000 productive rearrangements. General observations from the study: At the start, clonality exceeded age-matched healthy donors and followed circulating CD8+ T-cell counts. Sampling of sustained-remission and progressing patients occurred at differing times.

Looked up from germline, CDR1 is SGDLS and CDR2 is YYNGEE. The CDR3 totals 15 residues. The germline V and J ends were trimmed by 3 bases and 10 bases, with 19 bases remaining between them. With respect to this clone: The antigen is not known.

Approximately 2.2 micrograms of genomic DNA, which was extracted from cryopreserved PBMCs, served as the material used for the TCR beta libraries. Produced via immunoSEQ multiplex PCR; TCRdb's table is partial and in-frame only. The sample lists around 91,000 clones, around 84% occurring once. The TCR comes from a human donor with chronic lymphocytic leukemia. The chain combines TRBV9 with TRBJ1-4; D remains ambiguous. The sample was PBMCs, taken before ibrutinib treatment. The CDR3 spells CASSGYQAPEGKLFF. Written as DNA, the CDR3 is TGTGCCAGCAGCGGATACCAGGCACCCGAGGGAAAACTGTTTTTT.